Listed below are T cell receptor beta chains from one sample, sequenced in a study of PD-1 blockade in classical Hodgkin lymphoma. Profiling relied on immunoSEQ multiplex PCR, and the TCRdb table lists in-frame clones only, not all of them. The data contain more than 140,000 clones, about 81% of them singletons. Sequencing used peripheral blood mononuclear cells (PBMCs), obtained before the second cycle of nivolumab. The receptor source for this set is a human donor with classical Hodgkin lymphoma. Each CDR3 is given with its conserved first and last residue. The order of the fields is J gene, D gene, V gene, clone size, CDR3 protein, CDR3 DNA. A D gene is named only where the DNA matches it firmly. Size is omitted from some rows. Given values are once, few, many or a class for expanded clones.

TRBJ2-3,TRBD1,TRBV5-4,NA,CASSLRDRGDTQYF,TGTGCCAGCAGCTTGAGGGACAGGGGTGATACGCAGTATTTT
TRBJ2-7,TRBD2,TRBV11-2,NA,CASSWTSGSSYEQYF,TGTGCCAGCAGTTGGACTAGCGGGAGCTCCTACGAGCAGTACTTC
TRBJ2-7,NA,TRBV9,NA,CASSGGHGYDEQYF,TGTGCCAGCAGCGGCGGACATGGGTACGACGAGCAGTACTTC
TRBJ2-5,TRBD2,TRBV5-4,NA,CASSQGLAGFQETQYF,TGTGCCAGCAGCCAAGGACTAGCGGGGTTCCAAGAGACCCAGTACTTC
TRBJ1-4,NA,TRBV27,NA,CASSLVGWANEKLFF,TGTGCCAGCAGCCTAGTGGGGTGGGCTAATGAAAAACTGTTTTTT
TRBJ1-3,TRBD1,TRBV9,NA,CASSGRQGAGNTIYF,TGTGCCAGCAGCGGTCGACAGGGGGCTGGAAACACCATATATTTT
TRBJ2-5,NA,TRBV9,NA,CASSESVGGWTTGEQYF,TGTGCCAGCAGCGAGAGTGTAGGAGGTTGGACTACGGGGGAGCAGTACTTC
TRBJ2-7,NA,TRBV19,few,CASSKSGLRLFYEQYF,TGTGCCAGTAGTAAGTCCGGCCTTAGACTCTTCTACGAGCAGTACTTC
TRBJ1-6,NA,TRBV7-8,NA,CASSLAGRGSYNSPLHF,TGTGCCAGCAGCTTAGCAGGGAGGGGATCCTATAATTCACCCCTCCACTTT
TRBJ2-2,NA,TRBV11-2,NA,CASSLAENTGELFF,TGTGCCAGCAGCTTAGCCGAAAACACCGGGGAGCTGTTTTTT
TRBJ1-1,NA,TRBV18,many,CASSPAGIVMNTEAFF,TGTGCCAGCTCACCGGCAGGTATTGTGATGAACACTGAAGCTTTCTTT
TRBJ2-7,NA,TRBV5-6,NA,CASSLLVQSSYEQYF,TGTGCCAGCAGCTTGTTAGTCCAGAGCTCCTACGAGCAGTACTTC
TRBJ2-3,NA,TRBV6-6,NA,CASRQTTDTQYF,TGTGCCAGCAGACAGACCACAGATACGCAGTATTTT
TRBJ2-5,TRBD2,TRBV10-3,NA,CAISDRGGQETQYF,TGTGCCATCAGTGACCGGGGGGGCCAAGAGACCCAGTACTTC
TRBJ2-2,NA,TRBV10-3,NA,CAISELAPGELFF,TGTGCCATCAGTGAATTGGCCCCCGGGGAGCTGTTTTTT
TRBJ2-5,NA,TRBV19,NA,CASSIGPKGFQETQYF,TGTGCCAGTAGTATTGGACCGAAAGGGTTCCAAGAGACCCAGTACTTC
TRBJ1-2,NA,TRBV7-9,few,CASSWDKSYGYTF,TGCGCCAGCAGCTGGGACAAGTCCTATGGCTACACCTTC
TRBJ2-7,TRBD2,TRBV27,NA,CASSSRTSAYYEQYF,TGTGCCAGCAGTTCCCGGACTAGCGCGTACTACGAGCAGTACTTC
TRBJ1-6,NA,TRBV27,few,CASMFTTGSSYNSPLHF,TGTGCCAGCATGTTTACAACAGGGAGCTCCTATAATTCACCCCTCCACTTT
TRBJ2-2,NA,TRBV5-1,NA,CASSLRGTANTGELFF,TGCGCCAGCAGCTTGAGGGGCACCGCGAACACCGGGGAGCTGTTTTTT
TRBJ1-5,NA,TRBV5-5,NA,CASSLWGGNQPQHF,TGTGCCAGCAGCTTGTGGGGGGGAAATCAGCCCCAGCATTTT
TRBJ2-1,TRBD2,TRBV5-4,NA,CASSLDLRGGNEQFF,TGTGCCAGCAGCTTGGATCTGCGGGGGGGCAATGAGCAGTTCTTC
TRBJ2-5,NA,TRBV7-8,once,CASSLSGGGPGETQYF,TGTGCCAGCAGCTTATCGGGAGGGGGCCCCGGAGAGACCCAGTACTTC
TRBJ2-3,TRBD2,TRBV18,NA,CASSPTSGGATDTQYF,TGTGCCAGCTCACCGACTAGCGGGGGGGCCACGGATACGCAGTATTTT
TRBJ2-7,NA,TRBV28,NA,CASSLSGYEQYF,TGTGCCAGCAGTTTATCAGGATACGAGCAGTACTTC
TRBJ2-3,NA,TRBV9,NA,CASSVEADTQYF,TGTGCCAGCAGCGTAGAAGCAGATACGCAGTATTTT
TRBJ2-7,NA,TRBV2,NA,CASSSRQVGEQYF,TGCGCCAGCAGTTCCAGACAGGTCGGAGAGCAGTACTTC
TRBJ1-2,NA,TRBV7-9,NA,CASSFSGAPGDYGYTF,TGTGCCAGCAGCTTTTCAGGGGCCCCGGGGGACTATGGCTACACCTTC
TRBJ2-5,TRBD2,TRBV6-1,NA,CASSVAGTSGETQYF,TGTGCCAGCAGTGTAGCCGGGACTAGCGGCGAGACCCAGTACTTC
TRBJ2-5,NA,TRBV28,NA,CASSAPQGSRQETQYF,TGTGCCAGCAGTGCGCCCCAGGGTAGCAGGCAAGAGACCCAGTACTTC
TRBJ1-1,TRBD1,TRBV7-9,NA,CASSTGQGSFNTEAFF,TGTGCCAGCAGCACCGGACAGGGGAGTTTCAACACTGAAGCTTTCTTT
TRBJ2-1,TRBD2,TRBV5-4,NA,CASSPGGLAGAGSYNEQFF,TGTGCCAGCAGCCCCGGGGGACTAGCGGGAGCGGGGTCCTACAATGAGCAGTTCTTC
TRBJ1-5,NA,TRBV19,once,CASSILYQPQHF,TGTGCCAGTAGTATCTTGTATCAGCCCCAGCATTTT
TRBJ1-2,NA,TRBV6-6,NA,CASSLSANYGYTF,TGTGCCAGCAGTCTTTCCGCTAACTATGGCTACACCTTC
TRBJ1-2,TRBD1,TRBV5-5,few,CASSLAGQNRYTF,TGTGCCAGCAGCTTGGCGGGACAGAATCGCTACACCTTC
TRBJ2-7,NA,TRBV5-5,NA,CASSLFLGYEQYF,TGTGCCAGCAGCTTGTTTTTAGGGTACGAGCAGTACTTC
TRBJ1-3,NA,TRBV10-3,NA,CAISGTAGNTIYF,TGTGCCATCAGTGGGACAGCTGGAAACACCATATATTTT
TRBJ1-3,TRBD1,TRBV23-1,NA,CASSYIMTGSSGNTIYF,TGCGCCAGCAGTTACATAATGACAGGGTCCTCTGGAAACACCATATATTTT
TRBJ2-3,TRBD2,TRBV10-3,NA,CAISETAGGRDTQYF,TGTGCCATCAGTGAGACGGCGGGGGGAAGGGATACGCAGTATTTT
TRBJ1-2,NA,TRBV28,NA,CASKGPEGVYGYTF,TGTGCCAGCAAAGGCCCCGAGGGGGTATATGGCTACACCTTC
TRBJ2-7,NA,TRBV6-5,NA,CASRPRLQAYEQYF,TGTGCCAGCAGGCCCCGGTTACAAGCCTACGAGCAGTACTTC
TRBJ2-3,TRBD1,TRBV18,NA,CASSPPGRDRGADTQYF,TGTGCCAGCTCACCGCCGGGTAGGGACAGGGGAGCAGATACGCAGTATTTT
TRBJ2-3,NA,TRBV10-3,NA,CAISESLDSGTDTQYF,TGTGCCATCAGTGAGTCTTTGGATAGCGGCACAGATACGCAGTATTTT
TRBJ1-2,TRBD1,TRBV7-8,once,CASSQDREKYGYTF,TGTGCCAGCAGCCAGGACAGGGAAAAGTATGGCTACACCTTC
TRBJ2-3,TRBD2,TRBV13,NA,CASSTRLAGGLTDTQYF,TGTGCCAGCAGCACCCGACTAGCGGGGGGCCTCACAGATACGCAGTATTTT
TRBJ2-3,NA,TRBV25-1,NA,CASSEFSAGAPSTDTQYF,TGTGCCAGCAGTGAGTTCTCGGCGGGGGCTCCTAGCACAGATACGCAGTATTTT
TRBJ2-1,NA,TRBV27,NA,CASSLNRVQNEQFF,TGTGCCAGCAGTCTCAACAGGGTTCAAAATGAGCAGTTCTTC